These 30 T cell receptor beta chains originate from one sample sequenced in a study of blood T cell repertoires in COVID-19. Profiling relied on immunoSEQ multiplex PCR, and the TCRdb table lists in-frame clones only, not all of them. The sample holds about 480,000 clones, roughly 90% seen once. Sequencing used PBMCs or T cells enriched from blood (not recorded which). The receptor source for this set is a middle-aged woman who had recovered from COVID-19.

The chain links TRBV5-6 to TRBJ2-3, with 9 positions matching TRBD1. Germline lookup yields CDR1 SGHDT and CDR2 YYEEEE. The CDR3 sequence is 15 residues long. With 4 bases clipped from V and 4 bases from J, the junction kept 7 bases outside the gene matches. The CDR3 loop reads CASSARDRAPDTQYF. CDR3 DNA sequence: TGTGCCAGCAGCGCCCGGGACAGGGCACCAGATACGCAGTATTTT.

V usage is TRBV7-8 and J usage is TRBJ1-1, with D tentatively TRBD1 (5 bases). The V and J ends lost 4 bases and 0 bases respectively, with 15 bases between them. The CDR3 contains 16 residues. Germline lookup yields CDR1 SGHVS and CDR2 FQNEAQ. The CDR3 bases are TGTGCCAGCAGCTCGACCGCAGGGAATTTGAACACTGAAGCTTTCTTT. This translates into CASSSTAGNLNTEAFF.

The chain couples TRBV21-1 to TRBJ2-7; the table's D call, TRBD2, was not checked against the DNA. TRBV21-1 is deemed a pseudogene. The CDR3 covers 17 residues. The CDR3 spells CASSGGTSGRIFYEQYF. CDR3 bases: TGTGCCAGCAGCGGCGGGACTAGCGGGAGAATATTCTACGAGCAGTACTTC.

The sample holds one count of this clone. The CDR3 reads CSVGTGIPYEQYF. DNA for the CDR3: TGCAGCGTTGGGACAGGGATTCCCTACGAGCAGTACTTC. The chain combines TRBV29-1 with TRBJ2-7; 8 bases map to TRBD1. Unmatched junction bases numbered 4, after V lost 4 bases and J lost 2 bases. This CDR3 is built from 13 residues. The germline V gene has CDR1 SQVTM and CDR2 ANQGSEA.

The chain recombines TRBV5-4 with TRBJ1-2, with a tentative D call TRBD1 (5 bases). Trimming removed 6 bases from V and 0 bases from J, with 18 bases in between. The CDR3 covers 16 residues. Germline-derived CDR1 and CDR2 are SGHNT and YYREEE (reference sequence). This CDR3 is CASNPGGTLANYGYTF. CDR3 nucleotide sequence: TGTGCCAGCAACCCCGGGGGGACCTTAGCTAACTATGGCTACACCTTC. Together with reference TRBV5-4 and TRBJ1-2, the CDR3 gives the full variable domain: ETGVTQSPTHLIKTRGQQVTLRCSSQSGHNTVSWYQQALGQGPQFIFQYYREEENGRGNFPPRFSGLQFPNYSSELNVNALELDDSALYLCASNPGGTLANYGYTFGSGTRLTVV.

Notes on this clone: Other DNA sequences within the sample encode an identical CDR3. The chain links TRBV11-3 to TRBJ1-2; D unclear. Trimming shortened V by 5 bases and J by 2 bases, and 9 bases separated the two germline ends. The CDR3 has 13 amino acids. CDR1 is SGHNT, CDR2 YENEEA, per germline. The CDR3 spells CASSLGGNYGYTF. In DNA form, the CDR3 reads TGTGCCAGCAGCCTGGGAGGGAACTATGGCTACACCTTC.

The chain combines TRBV15 with TRBJ1-4, with TRBD1 matching 7 bases. Trimming removed 1 base from V and 7 bases from J; junction bases left unmatched: 6. This CDR3 contains 15 residues. Germline lookup yields CDR1 LNHNV and CDR2 YYDKDF (reference sequence). The CDR3 protein is CATSRVRGASEKLFF. The CDR3 DNA is TGTGCCACCAGCAGAGTCAGGGGGGCGAGTGAAAAACTGTTTTTT.

The chain is built from TRBV6-5 and TRBJ1-4; no firm D call. Germline V gene data show CDR1 as MNHEY and CDR2 as SVGAGI. The CDR3 covers 12 residues. In DNA, the CDR3 is TGTGCATCTGGAGAAGTAAATGAAAAACTGTTTTTT. Translated: CASGEVNEKLFF.

The DNA for the CDR3 is TGTGCCAGCAGAACCCACGGTATAAATGAAAAACTGTTTTTT. Translating it yields CASRTHGINEKLFF. V is TRBV3-1 (or the pseudogene TRBV3-2) and J is TRBJ1-4; no clear D gene. Germline V CDR1 and CDR2: LGHDT, YNNKEL (reference sequence). V lost 6 bases and J 5 bases, leaving 13 bases between the germline ends. The CDR3 consists of 14 residues.

The chain combines TRBV18 with TRBJ1-1; 7 nucleotides line up with TRBD1. Germline CDR1 is KGHSH and CDR2 is LQKENI. This CDR3 contains 15 residues. The V segment lost 3 bases and the J segment 0 bases; nucleotides outside the gene matches: 4. The CDR3 nucleotides are TGTGCCAGCTCACCGCCGACAGGGTTGAACACTGAAGCTTTCTTT. It specifies CASSPPTGLNTEAFF.

This rearrangement joins TRBV6-5 to TRBJ1-2, with D unclear. The CDR3 contains 13 residues. V gave up 6 bases and J gave up 8 bases, with 16 bases separating them. From germline, CDR1 is MNHEY and CDR2 SVGAGI. In DNA form, the CDR3 reads TGTGCCAGCAGGAACAGTCGAGATAGGGGCTACACCTTC. This codes for CASRNSRDRGYTF.

The chain recombines TRBV6-5 with TRBJ1-2; D remains ambiguous. CDR3 length: 14 amino acids. The ends were cut back, 2 bases at V and 6 bases at J, with 13 bases in the middle. Looked up from germline, CDR1 is MNHEY and CDR2 is SVGAGI. DNA for the CDR3: TGTGCCAGCAGTTACGGACTCCTAAACAATGGCTACACCTTC. This sequence encodes CASSYGLLNNGYTF.

The CDR3 nucleotides read TGTGCCAGCAGCTCACCGGGACAGGGCCTCACCGGGGAGCTGTTTTTT. Residues: CASSSPGQGLTGELFF. This chain connects TRBV13 to TRBJ2-2; 9 nucleotides align to TRBD1. This CDR3 has 16 amino acids. V lost 4 bases, J lost 4 bases, and 7 bases stayed unmatched. Per germline, CDR1 PRHDT and CDR2 FYEKMQ (reference sequence).

This chain links TRBV2 with TRBJ2-5; the match to TRBD2 covers 7 bases. Per germline, CDR1 SNHLY and CDR2 FYNNEI. This CDR3 is 11 amino acids long. Trimming cost V 8 bases and J 4 bases; bases outside gene matches: 1. DNA of the CDR3: TGTGCCAGCGGGAGGGGAGAGACCCAGTACTTC. It translates to CASGRGETQYF.

The chain recombines TRBV6-5 with TRBJ2-7; the D gene is possibly TRBD2 (6 bases). Looked up from germline, CDR1 is MNHEY and CDR2 is SVGAGI. The CDR3 extends over 15 amino acids. Trimming removed 6 bases at V and 5 bases at J, with 20 bases between. Written as DNA, the CDR3 is TGTGCCAGCAGAAACTTGGGGGGTACGGGCCACGAGCAGTACTTC. It is translated as CASRNLGGTGHEQYF.

The V gene is TRBV5-4, the J gene TRBJ1-1, with D tentatively TRBD1 (6 bases). CDR1 is SGHNT, CDR2 YYREEE, per germline (reference sequence). CDR3 length: 14 residues. Trimming stripped 5 bases from V and 5 bases from J, with 16 bases between. CDR3 sequence: CASSLTGTRTEAFF. CDR3 DNA sequence: TGTGCCAGCAGTTTAACCGGGACAAGGACTGAAGCTTTCTTT.

The V call is TRBV11-3, the J call TRBJ2-1, with 7 bases matching TRBD2. Trimming cost V 2 bases and J 2 bases; bases outside gene matches: 9. The germline V gene encodes CDR1 SGHNT and CDR2 YENEEA. This CDR3 is 17 amino acids long. The CDR3 sequence: CASSLSAGPRAYNEQFF. CDR3 sequence (DNA): TGTGCCAGCAGCTTATCAGCGGGACCGAGGGCCTACAATGAGCAGTTCTTC. Together with reference TRBV11-3 and TRBJ2-1, the CDR3 gives the full variable domain: EAGVVQSPRYKIIEKKQPVAFWCNPISGHNTLYWYLQNLGQGPELLIRYENEEAVDDSQLPKDRFSAERLKGVDSTLKIQPAELGDSAVYLCASSLSAGPRAYNEQFFGPGTRLTVL.

The chain employs TRBV6-5 and TRBJ2-7; 7 bases map to TRBD1. This CDR3 is 12 amino acids long. Germline trimming cut 6 bases from V and 4 bases from J; bases unmatched to any gene: 3. Germline CDR1 and CDR2: MNHEY and SVGAGI. Here the CDR3 reads CASSLRGYEQYF. The CDR3 DNA sequence: TGTGCCAGCAGCCTCAGGGGGTACGAGCAGTACTTC.

The CDR3 DNA is TGCGCCAGCAGCCAAGGAATAGCGTACGAGCAGTACTTC. Translated, it gives CASSQGIAYEQYF. The chain links TRBV4-3 to TRBJ2-7, with a weak D call TRBD2 (5 bases). The CDR3 is made up of 13 amino acids. With 1 base removed from V and 4 bases from J, the gap between germline ends came to 8 bases. The germline gives CDR1 LGHNA, CDR2 YSLEER.

The V call is TRBV5-4, the J call TRBJ2-2; D perhaps matches TRBD2 (5 bases). The CDR3 contains 15 residues. The ends were cut back, 2 bases at V and 1 base at J, with 9 bases in the middle. From germline, CDR1 is SGHNT and CDR2 YYREEE (reference sequence). The CDR3 spells CASSFGGLNTGELFF. CDR3 bases: TGTGCCAGCAGCTTTGGCGGACTGAACACCGGGGAGCTGTTTTTT.

The chain links TRBV9 to TRBJ2-5, with a weak D call TRBD2 (6 bases). V was trimmed by 0 bases and J by 5 bases, leaving 11 bases between them. The CDR3 is 14 amino acids. The germline V gene encodes CDR1 SGDLS and CDR2 YYNGEE. CDR3 amino acids: CASSVAGVGETQYF. CDR3 DNA sequence: TGTGCCAGCAGCGTAGCGGGAGTAGGGGAGACCCAGTACTTC.

The CDR3 region has the DNA TGTGCCAGCTCAGCGTACCAAGAGACCCAGTACTTC. Encoded protein: CASSAYQETQYF. J is TRBJ2-5 and V is TRBV18; no definite D call. Looked up from germline, CDR1 is KGHSH and CDR2 is LQKENI. V lost 5 bases and J lost 0, with 4 bases in between. The CDR3 spans 12 residues.

This rearrangement joins TRBV6-2 or TRBV6-3 to TRBJ1-5; weak D call: TRBD1 (6 bases). From germline, CDR1 is MNHEY and CDR2 SVGEGT. The length of the CDR3 is 13 residues. V lost 4 bases and J 9 bases, leaving 13 bases between the germline ends. The DNA of the CDR3 is TGTGCCAGCAGTTCTCACTCCAGGGGGCCCCAGCATTTT. Translated, it gives CASSSHSRGPQHF.

The gene calls are TRBV5-1 and TRBJ1-1, with 7 bases identical to TRBD1. V gave up 4 bases and J gave up 3 bases; unmatched junction bases: 9. Germline V gene data show CDR1 as SGHRS and CDR2 as YFSETQ. This CDR3 is 15 amino acids long. The CDR3 loop is CASSTRQGGDTEAFF. CDR3 bases: TGCGCCAGCAGCACCCGACAGGGCGGGGACACTGAAGCTTTCTTT. The whole variable domain, filled in from reference TRBV5-1 and TRBJ1-1, reads KAGVTQTPRYLIKTRGQQVTLSCSPISGHRSVSWYQQTPGQGLQFLFEYFSETQRNKGNFPGRFSGRQFSNSRSEMNVSTLELGDSALYLCASSTRQGGDTEAFFGQGTRLTVV.

The chain combines TRBV2 with TRBJ2-1, with 7 bases fitting TRBD2. The CDR3 extends over 15 amino acids. Trimming cost V 5 bases and J 4 bases; bases outside gene matches: 8. In germline, CDR1 is SNHLY, CDR2 FYNNEI. This CDR3 reads CASSREASGYNEQFF. The CDR3 nucleotides read TGTGCCAGCAGTCGAGAGGCTAGCGGATACAATGAGCAGTTCTTC.

There are a few counts of this clone. As DNA, the CDR3 is TGTGCCACCAGTGATTTTACAGCTGATGGCTACACCTTC. It yields the protein CATSDFTADGYTF. The rearrangement joins TRBV24-1 to TRBJ1-2; no clear D. CDR3 length: 13 amino acids. Trimming removed 1 base at V and 6 bases at J, with 8 bases between. Germline loops: CDR1 KGHDR, CDR2 SFDVKD.

V gene TRBV24-1 combines with J gene TRBJ2-5; 11 nucleotides align to TRBD1. V lost 4 bases and J lost 5; bases outside the gene matches: 8. The length of the CDR3 is 16 residues. Germline CDR1 reads KGHDR; CDR2 reads SFDVKD. The CDR3, as DNA: TGTGCCACCAGTGAAGGGACAGGGGGATTATTGGAGACCCAGTACTTC. Protein: CATSEGTGGLLETQYF.

This chain uses TRBV12-3 or TRBV12-4 with TRBJ2-4; D is undetermined. The V and J ends lost 6 bases and 4 bases respectively, with 10 bases between them. This CDR3 comprises 13 residues. The CDR3 loop is CASSLAEKNIQYF. The CDR3 region has the DNA TGTGCCAGCAGCCTTGCGGAGAAAAACATTCAGTACTTC.

This clone showed up just a few times. CDR3 nucleotides: TGTGCCAGCAGCTTATGGGGCGGGGCGATCAATCAGCCCCAGCATTTT. Translating it yields CASSLWGGAINQPQHF. This sequence joins TRBV7-2 and TRBJ1-5, with a tentative D call TRBD1 (5 bases). The V gene's germline CDR1 is SGHTA and CDR2 FQGNSA. The V and J ends lost 2 bases and 3 bases respectively, with 14 bases between them. CDR3 size: 16 residues.

The chain couples TRBV6-1 to TRBJ2-1, with 13 bases that match TRBD2. Losses at the gene ends were 2 bases for V and 8 bases for J; bases not matched to a gene: 6. CDR3 length: 16 residues. The germline gives CDR1 MNHNS, CDR2 SASEGT. This CDR3 is CASSETSGRALDEQFF. The CDR3 DNA is TGTGCCAGCAGTGAAACTAGCGGGAGGGCCCTAGATGAGCAGTTCTTC.